This record looks at one T cell receptor beta chain sequence and its context. Its target is unknown. The entry originates in a study of pediatric ulcerative colitis. Findings of the study overall: A couple of rectal clonotypes were found only in ulcerative colitis patients, all of them.

Trimming shortened V by 3 bases and J by 4 bases, and 10 bases separated the two germline ends. This CDR3 comprises 14 residues. CDR1 is MDHEN and CDR2 is SYDVKM in the germline V gene. Produced via immunoSEQ multiplex PCR; TCRdb's table is partial and in-frame only. The sample contains about 36,000 clones, around 78% of which appear only once. Sequences were obtained from blood. This clonotype was obtained from a girl under 18 with moderate ulcerative colitis. This chain joins TRBV28 and TRBJ1-3; D might be TRBD1 (5 bases). The CDR3 DNA sequence: TGTGCCAGCAGTTTTCAGGGTTCAGGAAACACCATATATTTT. Translating gives CASSFQGSGNTIYF.